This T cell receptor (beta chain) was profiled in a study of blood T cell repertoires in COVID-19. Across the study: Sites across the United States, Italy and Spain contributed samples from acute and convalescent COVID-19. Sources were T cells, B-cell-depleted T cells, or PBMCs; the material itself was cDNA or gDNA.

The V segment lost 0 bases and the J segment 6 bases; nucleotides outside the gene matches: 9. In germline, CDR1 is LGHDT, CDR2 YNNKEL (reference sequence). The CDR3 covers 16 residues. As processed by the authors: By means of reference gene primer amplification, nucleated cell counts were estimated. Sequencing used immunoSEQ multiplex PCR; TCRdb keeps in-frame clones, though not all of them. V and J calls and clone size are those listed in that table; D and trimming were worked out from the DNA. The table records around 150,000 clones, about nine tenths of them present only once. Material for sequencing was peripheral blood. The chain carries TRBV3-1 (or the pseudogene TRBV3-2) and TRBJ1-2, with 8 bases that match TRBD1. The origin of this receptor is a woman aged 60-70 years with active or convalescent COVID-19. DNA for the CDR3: TGTGCCAGCAGCCAAGATCCCCAGGGGGCAAACGATGGCTACACCTTC. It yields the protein CASSQDPQGANDGYTF.